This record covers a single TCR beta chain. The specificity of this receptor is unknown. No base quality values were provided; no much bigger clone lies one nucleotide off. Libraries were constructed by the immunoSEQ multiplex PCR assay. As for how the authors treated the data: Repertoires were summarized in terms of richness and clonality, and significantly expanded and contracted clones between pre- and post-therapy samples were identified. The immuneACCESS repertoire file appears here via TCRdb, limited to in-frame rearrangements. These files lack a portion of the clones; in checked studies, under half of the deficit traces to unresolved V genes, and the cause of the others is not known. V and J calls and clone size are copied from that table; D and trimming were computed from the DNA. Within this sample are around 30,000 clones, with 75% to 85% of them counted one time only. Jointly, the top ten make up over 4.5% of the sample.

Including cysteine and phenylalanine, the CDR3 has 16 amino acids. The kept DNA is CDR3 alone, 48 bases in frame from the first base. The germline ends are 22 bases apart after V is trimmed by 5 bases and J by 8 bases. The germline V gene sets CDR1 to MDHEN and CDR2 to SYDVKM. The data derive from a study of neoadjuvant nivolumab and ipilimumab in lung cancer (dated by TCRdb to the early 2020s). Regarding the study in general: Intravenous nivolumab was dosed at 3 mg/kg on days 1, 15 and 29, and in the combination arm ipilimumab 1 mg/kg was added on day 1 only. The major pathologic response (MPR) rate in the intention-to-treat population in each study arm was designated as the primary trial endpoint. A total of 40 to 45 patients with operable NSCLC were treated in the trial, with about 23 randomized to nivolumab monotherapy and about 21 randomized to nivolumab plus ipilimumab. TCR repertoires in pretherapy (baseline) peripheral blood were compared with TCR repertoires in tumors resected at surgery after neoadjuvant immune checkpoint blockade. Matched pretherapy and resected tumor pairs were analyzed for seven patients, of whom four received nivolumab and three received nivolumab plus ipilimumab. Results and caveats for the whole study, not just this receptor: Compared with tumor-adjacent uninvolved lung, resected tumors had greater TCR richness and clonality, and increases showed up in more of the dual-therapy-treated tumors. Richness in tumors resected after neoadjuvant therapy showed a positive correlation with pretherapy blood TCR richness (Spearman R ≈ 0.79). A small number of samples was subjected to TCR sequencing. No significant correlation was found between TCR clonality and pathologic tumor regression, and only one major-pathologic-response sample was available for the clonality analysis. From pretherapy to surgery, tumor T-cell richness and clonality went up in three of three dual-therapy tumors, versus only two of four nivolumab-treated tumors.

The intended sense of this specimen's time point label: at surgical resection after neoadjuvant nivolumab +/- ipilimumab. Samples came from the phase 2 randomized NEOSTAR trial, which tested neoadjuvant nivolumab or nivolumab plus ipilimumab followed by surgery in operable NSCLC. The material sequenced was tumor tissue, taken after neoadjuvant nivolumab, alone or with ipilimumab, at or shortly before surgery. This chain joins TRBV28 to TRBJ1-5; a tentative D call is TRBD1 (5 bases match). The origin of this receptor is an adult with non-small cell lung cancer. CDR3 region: CASSERQQPLREPQHF. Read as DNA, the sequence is TGTGCCAGCAGTGAACGACAGCAGCCTTTAAGGGAGCCCCAGCATTTT.